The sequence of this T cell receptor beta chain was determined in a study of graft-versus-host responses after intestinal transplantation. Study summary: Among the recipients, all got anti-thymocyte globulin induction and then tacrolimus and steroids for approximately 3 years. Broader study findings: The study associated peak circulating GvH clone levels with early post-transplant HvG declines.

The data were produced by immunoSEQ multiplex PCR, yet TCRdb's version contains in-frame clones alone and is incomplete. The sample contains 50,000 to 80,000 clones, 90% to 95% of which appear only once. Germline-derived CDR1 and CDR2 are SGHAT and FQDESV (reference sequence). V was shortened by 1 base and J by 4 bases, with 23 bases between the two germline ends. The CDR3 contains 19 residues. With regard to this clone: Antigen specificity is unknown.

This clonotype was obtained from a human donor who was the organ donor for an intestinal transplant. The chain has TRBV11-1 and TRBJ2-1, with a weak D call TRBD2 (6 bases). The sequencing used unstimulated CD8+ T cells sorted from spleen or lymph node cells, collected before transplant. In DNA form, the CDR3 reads TGTGCCAGCAGCTTAGGTGCGGGTGTGTGGGACTCCAAATACAATGAGCAGTTCTTC. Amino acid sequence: CASSLGAGVWDSKYNEQFF.